This TCR beta chain was captured by sequencing in a study of blood T cell repertoires in COVID-19. CDR1 and CDR2 from the germline V gene are SGHRS and YFSETQ. There are 18 residues in the CDR3. With 2 bases clipped from V and 5 bases from J, the junction kept 10 bases outside the gene matches. Measured with immunoSEQ multiplex PCR; TCRdb has only the in-frame clones, and not every one. This sample yields a few hundred thousand clones, of which around 87% are seen a single time; 7.8% belongs to the top ten. The TCR was taken from a woman between 45 and 65 years old who had recovered from COVID-19. Material for sequencing was peripheral blood. This chain uses TRBV5-1 with TRBJ1-6, with 10 positions matching TRBD1. As DNA, the CDR3 is TGCGCCAGCAGCTTCTCCCTTACCGGGACAGGGGATAATTCACCCCTCCACTTT. It translates to CASSFSLTGTGDNSPLHF.